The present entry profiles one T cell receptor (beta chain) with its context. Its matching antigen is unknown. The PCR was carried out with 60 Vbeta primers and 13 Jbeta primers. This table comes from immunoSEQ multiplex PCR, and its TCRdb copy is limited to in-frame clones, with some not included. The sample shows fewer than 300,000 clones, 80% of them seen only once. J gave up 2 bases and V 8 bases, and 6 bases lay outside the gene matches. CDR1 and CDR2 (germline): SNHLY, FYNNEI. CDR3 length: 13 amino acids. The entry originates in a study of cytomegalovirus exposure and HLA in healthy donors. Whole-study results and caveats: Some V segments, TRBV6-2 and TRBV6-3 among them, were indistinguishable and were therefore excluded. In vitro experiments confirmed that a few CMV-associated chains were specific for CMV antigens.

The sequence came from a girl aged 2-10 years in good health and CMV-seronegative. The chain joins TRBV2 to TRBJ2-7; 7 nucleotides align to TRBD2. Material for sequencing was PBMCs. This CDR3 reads CASGGGGPYEQYF. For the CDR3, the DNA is TGTGCCAGCGGGGGGGGAGGGCCCTACGAGCAGTACTTC.